Listed below are T cell receptor beta chains from one sample, sequenced in a study of blood T cell repertoires in COVID-19. The protocol was immunoSEQ multiplex PCR, while the TCRdb copy is restricted to in-frame clones and leaves out a portion. The profile shows a few hundred thousand clones, roughly nine tenths of them singletons. Sequencing input: peripheral blood. These receptors all come from a middle-aged woman who had recovered from COVID-19. CDR3s include the opening cysteine and the closing phenylalanine or tryptophan. The D gene is left open where the match is weak. Expanded clones are given a class, and other clones once, few, many or no size at all.

d_gene,abundance,j_gene,v_gene,CDR3aa,CDR3nt
.,once,TRBJ2-2,TRBV10-1,CASSDRTPTNTGELFF,TGCGCCAGCAGTGATCGGACACCAACGAACACCGGGGAGCTGTTTTTT
.,.,TRBJ1-3,TRBV24-1,CATSDPNAGGIYF,TGTGCCACCAGTGACCCGAATGCCGGGGGCATATATTTT
TRBD1,.,TRBJ1-3,TRBV27,CASSWDRGNTIYF,TGTGCCAGCAGTTGGGACAGGGGGAACACCATATATTTT
.,.,TRBJ1-6,TRBV30,CAWSYAGFNSPLHF,TGTGCCTGGAGTTATGCAGGGTTCAATTCACCCCTCCACTTT
TRBD2,.,TRBJ2-5,TRBV10-3,CAISVGTSGPQETQYF,TGTGCCATCAGTGTTGGGACTAGCGGGCCCCAAGAGACCCAGTACTTC
TRBD2,.,TRBJ2-1,TRBV9,CASSVDVAGGNEQFF,TGTGCCAGCAGCGTAGATGTAGCGGGGGGCAATGAGCAGTTCTTC
.,many,TRBJ2-3,TRBV6-1,CASSEALGGADTQYF,TGTGCCAGCAGTGAAGCGCTCGGAGGGGCAGATACGCAGTATTTT
.,.,TRBJ2-6,TRBV7-3,CASSLGQGRVLTF,TGTGCCAGCAGCTTGGGTCAAGGGAGGGTCCTGACTTTC
TRBD2,.,TRBJ2-3,TRBV11-2,CASSLRGGPDTQYF,TGTGCCAGCAGCTTGCGGGGGGGGCCAGATACGCAGTATTTT
.,few,TRBJ1-3,TRBV7-2,CASSLTSGPGNTIYF,TGTGCCAGCAGCTTAACGTCAGGGCCCGGAAACACCATATATTTT
TRBD2,once,TRBJ2-1,TRBV9,CASCRAGGPYNEQFF,TGTGCCAGCTGCCGGGCGGGAGGCCCCTACAATGAGCAGTTCTTC
TRBD1,.,TRBJ1-4,TRBV5-1,CASSPWTGPEKLFF,TGCGCCAGCAGTCCTTGGACAGGGCCGGAAAAACTGTTTTTT
TRBD1,.,TRBJ1-2,TRBV6-6,CASTDRGGGYTF,TGTGCCAGCACTGACAGGGGCGGTGGCTACACCTTC
.,once,TRBJ2-3,TRBV9,CASSSEVWDTQYF,TGTGCCAGCAGCTCAGAGGTTTGGGATACGCAGTATTTT
.,.,TRBJ1-4,TRBV18,CASSLFATNEKLFF,TGTGCCAGCTCATTATTCGCAACTAATGAAAAACTGTTTTTT
.,.,TRBJ1-1,TRBV10-3,CAISDGTEAFF,TGTGCCATCAGTGACGGCACTGAAGCTTTCTTT